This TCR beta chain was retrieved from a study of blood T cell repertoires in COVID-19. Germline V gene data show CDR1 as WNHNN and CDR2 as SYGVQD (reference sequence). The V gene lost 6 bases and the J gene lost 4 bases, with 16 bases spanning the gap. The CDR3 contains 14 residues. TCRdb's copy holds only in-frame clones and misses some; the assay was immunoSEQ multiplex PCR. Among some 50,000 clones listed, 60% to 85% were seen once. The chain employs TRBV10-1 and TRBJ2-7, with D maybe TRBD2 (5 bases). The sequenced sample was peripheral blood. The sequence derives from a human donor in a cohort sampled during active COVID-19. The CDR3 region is CASSAPGREYEQYF. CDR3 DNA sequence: TGCGCCAGCAGCGCCCCGGGTAGGGAGTACGAGCAGTACTTC.